This T cell receptor beta chain was identified during a study of T-cell reconstitution after alpha-beta-depleted transplantation in children. Unique molecular identifiers were used to barcode this TCRbeta library. TCRdb passed the PCR reads through MiXCR, listing each CDR3 protein once. The table includes 540,000 or so distinct CDR3 sequences, 20% to 25% detected once. Per germline, CDR1 DFQATT and CDR2 SNEGSKA (reference sequence). Trimming stripped 7 bases from V and 11 bases from J, with 20 bases between. CDR3 length: 12 amino acids. Findings of the study overall: The origin of alpha-beta T cells about two months after transplant was reportedly several hundred expanded graft clones. Surviving recipient T cells and thymic progenitors accounted for the high day-60 TCRbeta diversity observed in some patients. From newly produced T cells came most of the T-cell counts and diversity one year after transplant.

In the case of this clonotype: Its antigen is still unknown.

This chain uses TRBV20-1 with TRBJ1-1; no firm D call. The sequencing used PBMCs, mostly from graft donor cells, collected 360 days after TCRalphabeta/CD19-depleted stem cell transplant. This receptor was taken from a boy less than two years old who had a stem cell transplant for acute myeloid leukemia, so the T cells may come from the graft donor. CDR3 coding DNA: TGCAGTGTGGCACAGAGCCCCGAAAAGGCTTTCTTT. Translated, it gives CSVAQSPEKAFF.